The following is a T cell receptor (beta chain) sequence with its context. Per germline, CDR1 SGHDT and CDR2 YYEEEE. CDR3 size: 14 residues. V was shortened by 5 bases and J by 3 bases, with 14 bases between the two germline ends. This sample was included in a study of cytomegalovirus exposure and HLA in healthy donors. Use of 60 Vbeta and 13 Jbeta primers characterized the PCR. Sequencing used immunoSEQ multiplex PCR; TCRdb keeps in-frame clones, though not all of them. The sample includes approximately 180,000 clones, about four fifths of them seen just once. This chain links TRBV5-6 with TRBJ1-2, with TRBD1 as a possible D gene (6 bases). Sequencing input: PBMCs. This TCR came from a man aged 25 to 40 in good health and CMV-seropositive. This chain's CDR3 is CASREQGRDYGYTF. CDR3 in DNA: TGTGCCAGCAGGGAACAGGGTCGGGACTATGGCTACACCTTC.